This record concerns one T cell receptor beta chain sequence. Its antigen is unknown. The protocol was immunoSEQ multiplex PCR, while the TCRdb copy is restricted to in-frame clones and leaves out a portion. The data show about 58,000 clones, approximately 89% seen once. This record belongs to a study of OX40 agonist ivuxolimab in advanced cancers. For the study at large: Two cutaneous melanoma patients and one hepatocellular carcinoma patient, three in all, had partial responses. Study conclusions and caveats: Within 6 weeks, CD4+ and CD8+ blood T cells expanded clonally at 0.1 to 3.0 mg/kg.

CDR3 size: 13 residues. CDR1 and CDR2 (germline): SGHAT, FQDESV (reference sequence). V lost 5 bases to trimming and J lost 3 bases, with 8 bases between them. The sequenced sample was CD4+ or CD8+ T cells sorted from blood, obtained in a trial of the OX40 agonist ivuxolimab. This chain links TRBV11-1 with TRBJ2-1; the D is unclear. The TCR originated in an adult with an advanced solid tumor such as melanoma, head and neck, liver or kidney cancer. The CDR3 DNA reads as TGTGCCAGCAGCGGCGGAGACTACAATGAGCAGTTCTTC. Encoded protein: CASSGGDYNEQFF. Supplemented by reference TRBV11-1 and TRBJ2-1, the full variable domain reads EAEVAQSPRYKITEKSQAVAFWCDPISGHATLYWYRQILGQGPELLVQFQDESVVDDSQLPKDRFSAERLKGVDSTLKIQPAELGDSAMYLCASSGGDYNEQFFGPGTRLTVL.